What follows are 31 T cell receptor beta chains derived from one specimen sequenced in a study of cytotoxic CD8 clonotypes in ibrutinib-treated CLL. Here immunoSEQ multiplex PCR was the method, and the copy in TCRdb shows in-frame clones only, minus some. Among some 170,000 clones listed, roughly 90% were seen once. Material: PBMCs, obtained at disease progression, from a patient treated with ibrutinib. The receptors stem from a human donor with chronic lymphocytic leukemia.

This sequence joins TRBV11-2 and TRBJ1-2; 7 nucleotides align to TRBD1. From germline, CDR1 is SGHAT and CDR2 FQNNGV. This CDR3 spans 14 amino acids. V lost 4 bases, J lost 2 bases, and 4 bases stayed unmatched. CDR3 amino acids: CASSWGDSNYGYTF. CDR3 DNA: TGTGCCAGCAGCTGGGGGGACAGCAACTATGGCTACACCTTC.

This clone was found once. The gene calls are TRBV10-3 and TRBJ1-5; 7 bases are a match to TRBD1. The CDR3 is 16 amino acids. Per germline, CDR1 ENHRY and CDR2 SYGVKD. Losses at the gene ends were 4 bases for V and 0 bases for J; bases not matched to a gene: 6. CDR3 coding DNA: TGTGCCATCAGTGTAGGGGACAGCTATAGCAATCAGCCCCAGCATTTT. It codes for CAISVGDSYSNQPQHF.

V is TRBV6-5 and J is TRBJ2-3; perhaps TRBD1 as D (5 bases). Trimming shortened V by 7 bases and J by 5 bases, and 7 bases separated the two germline ends. The CDR3 has 11 residues. Looked up from germline, CDR1 is MNHEY and CDR2 is SVGAGI. CDR3 loop: CASTRGDTQYF. The CDR3 bases are TGTGCCAGCACTAGGGGAGATACGCAGTATTTT.

CDR3 sequence reads: CASSLGYGEEGYGYTF. Written as DNA, the CDR3 is TGTGCCAGCAGCTTAGGGTACGGGGAAGAAGGCTATGGCTACACCTTC. The chain recombines TRBV11-3 with TRBJ1-2, with D hard to call. CDR1 and CDR2 (germline): SGHNT, YENEEA. V was shortened by 1 base and J by 4 bases, with 16 bases between the two germline ends. The CDR3 length is 16 residues.

V usage is TRBV2 and J usage is TRBJ2-1; D perhaps matches TRBD2 (8 bases). This CDR3 is 20 amino acids long. Deletions cut 4 bases from V and 4 bases from J, with 29 bases between. Germline V gene lookup returns CDR1 SNHLY and CDR2 FYNNEI. The CDR3 nucleotides are TGTGCCAGCAGTGGGCTTTCGACAGGGCCAGCGGGAGAACTTTACAATGAGCAGTTCTTC. Amino acids: CASSGLSTGPAGELYNEQFF. Filled out from reference TRBV2 and TRBJ2-1, the complete variable domain reads EPEVTQTPSHQVTQMGQEVILRCVPISNHLYFYWYRQILGQKVEFLVSFYNNEISEKSEIFDDQFSVERPDGSNFTLKIRSTKLEDSAMYFCASSGLSTGPAGELYNEQFFGPGTRLTVL.

The chain joins TRBV30 to TRBJ2-7, with 8 bases aligning to TRBD1. CDR1 and CDR2 (germline): GTSNPN, SVGIG (reference sequence). V dropped 2 bases and J dropped 1; count of bases not matched to a gene: 1. This CDR3 has 13 residues. The CDR3: CAWSRQGSYEQYF. For the CDR3, the DNA is TGTGCCTGGAGTAGACAGGGGTCCTACGAGCAGTACTTC.

The chain is built from TRBV6-6 and TRBJ1-1; D is perhaps TRBD1 (6 bases). V was trimmed by 10 bases and J by 3 bases, leaving 15 bases between them. The CDR3 length is 13 residues. Germline CDR1 is MNHNY and CDR2 is SVGAGI (reference sequence). CDR3: CATQRGADTEAFF. CDR3 DNA: TGTGCCACCCAGCGGGGGGCTGACACTGAAGCTTTCTTT.

CDR3 amino acids: CASSEGGTRYNEQFF. The CDR3 region has the DNA TGTGCCAGCAGTGAAGGGGGGACCAGGTACAATGAGCAGTTCTTC. The V and J genes are TRBV2 and TRBJ2-1; tentatively, D is TRBD1 or TRBD2 (5 bases each). Deletions cut 1 base from V and 4 bases from J, with 11 bases between. There are 15 residues in the CDR3. Looked up from germline, CDR1 is SNHLY and CDR2 is FYNNEI.

This clone was counted between two and nine times. Other DNA sequences in the same sample also yield this CDR3. The V call is TRBV5-1, the J call TRBJ2-7, with 8 bases aligning to TRBD2. CDR1 and CDR2 from the germline V gene are SGHRS and YFSETQ. Germline trimming cut 2 bases from V and 1 base from J; bases unmatched to any gene: 2. The CDR3 sequence is 14 residues long. The CDR3 reads CASSFTSGSYEQYF. DNA for the CDR3: TGCGCCAGCAGCTTCACTAGCGGTTCCTACGAGCAGTACTTC.

The rearrangement uses TRBV6-6 and TRBJ1-1; D ambiguous. CDR1 is MNHNY and CDR2 is SVGAGI in the germline V gene (reference sequence). The CDR3 contains 14 residues. Trimming removed 2 bases at V and 0 bases at J, with 7 bases between. The chain's CDR3 is CASSYLSMNTEAFF. CDR3 nucleotide sequence: TGTGCCAGCAGTTACCTCTCTATGAACACTGAAGCTTTCTTT.

V gene TRBV7-9 combines with J gene TRBJ1-4, with D hard to call. This CDR3 has 14 amino acids. V gave up 1 base and J gave up 4 bases, with 7 bases separating them. CDR1 and CDR2 from the germline V gene are SEHNR and FQNEAQ (reference sequence). The CDR3 DNA sequence: TGTGCCAGCAGCTTAGGGACTTTTAATGAAAAACTGTTTTTT. Protein product: CASSLGTFNEKLFF.

The gene calls are TRBV7-8 and TRBJ1-1; the D is unclear. The CDR3 spans 13 residues. Trimming removed 1 base at V and 11 bases at J, with 14 bases between. Germline V gene data show CDR1 as SGHVS and CDR2 as FQNEAQ. DNA for the CDR3: TGTGCCAGCAGCTTAGAACCAGACTCTAGGGCTTTCTTT. It specifies CASSLEPDSRAFF.

As for this clone: Other DNA sequences in this sample translate to the same CDR3. The chain recombines TRBV18 with TRBJ2-2; D not certain. The CDR3 has 13 amino acids. Germline CDR1 KGHSH, CDR2 LQKENI. Trimming took 1 base from V and 3 from J, leaving 3 bases between them. The CDR3 DNA reads as TGTGCCAGCTCACCACGGGACACCGGGGAGCTGTTTTTT. It translates to CASSPRDTGELFF.

This rearrangement joins TRBV4-1 to TRBJ2-7; D may correspond to TRBD1 or TRBD2 (5 bases each). V lost 1 base to trimming and J lost 3 bases, with 7 bases between them. Germline V gives CDR1 MGHRA, CDR2 YSYEKL. The CDR3 has 13 amino acids. Here the CDR3 DNA reads TGCGCCAGCAGCCAAGGAGGGGACTACGAGCAGTACTTC. Protein: CASSQGGDYEQYF.

In nucleotides, the CDR3 is TGTGCCAGCAGCGCCGGACAGGGAAGGGGAGAGACCCAGTACTTC. Amino acids: CASSAGQGRGETQYF. This chain joins TRBV9 and TRBJ2-5; 8 positions agree with TRBD1. The CDR3 covers 15 residues. Per the germline V gene, CDR1 is SGDLS and CDR2 is YYNGEE. V dropped 3 bases and J dropped 4; count of bases not matched to a gene: 8.

The chain couples TRBV14 to TRBJ2-1; a possible D gene is TRBD2 (6 bases). Trimming cost V 4 bases and J 0 bases, with 10 bases left between them. The V gene's germline CDR1 is SGHDN and CDR2 FVKESK. This CDR3 is built from 15 residues. CDR3 protein: CASSRVGGSYNEQFF. The CDR3 DNA is TGTGCCAGCAGCCGTGTGGGGGGCTCCTACAATGAGCAGTTCTTC. Full variable domain (rest looked up from reference TRBV14 and TRBJ2-1): EAGVTQFPSHSVIEKGQTVTLRCDPISGHDNLYWYRRVMGKEIKFLLHFVKESKQDESGMPNNRFLAERTGGTYSTLKVQPAELEDSGVYFCASSRVGGSYNEQFFGPGTRLTVL.

The V gene is TRBV4-1, the J gene TRBJ2-7; the match to TRBD1 covers 12 bases. Germline assignment: CDR1 MGHRA and CDR2 YSYEKL. CDR3 length: 15 residues. V lost 5 bases, J lost 5 bases, and 7 bases stayed unmatched. The DNA for the CDR3 is TGCGCCAGCAGCTTCCGGGACAGGGGGCCCGACGAGCAGTACTTC. This translates into CASSFRDRGPDEQYF.

The chain recombines TRBV11-3 with TRBJ1-3; weak D call: TRBD1 (5 bases). The CDR3 has 16 residues. V gave up 4 bases and J gave up 0 bases, with 13 bases separating them. Germline V gene lookup returns CDR1 SGHNT and CDR2 YENEEA. CDR3 DNA: TGTGCCAGCAGCTCCAAGGGGCCCGGCTCTGGAAACACCATATATTTT. This translates into CASSSKGPGSGNTIYF.

The chain links TRBV5-1 to TRBJ2-1; the match to TRBD2 covers 7 bases. J was trimmed by 5 bases and V by 0 bases; bases with no gene match: 5. CDR1 is SGHRS and CDR2 is YFSETQ in the germline V gene. CDR3 length equals 15 residues. The CDR3 bases are TGCGCCAGCAGCTTGGAGGGGACTACAAACAATGAGCAGTTCTTC. This sequence encodes CASSLEGTTNNEQFF.

This clone showed up just once. The genes are TRBV19 and TRBJ1-2; 8 bases agree with TRBD1. The CDR3 has 14 amino acids. The germline V gene encodes CDR1 LNHDA and CDR2 SQIVND (reference sequence). V was clipped by 7 bases and J by 0 bases; unmatched bases: 4. The CDR3 sequence: CASTVDRANYGYTF. The CDR3 DNA reads TGTGCCAGTACCGTGGACAGGGCTAACTATGGCTACACCTTC.

The chain carries TRBV7-9 and TRBJ1-1; TRBD1 matches 7 bases. Germline V gene data show CDR1 as SEHNR and CDR2 as FQNEAQ (reference sequence). Losses at the gene ends were 3 bases for V and 1 base for J; bases not matched to a gene: 14. The CDR3 has 18 residues. In DNA form, the CDR3 reads TGTGCCAGCAGCTTCAACAGGGGTGAGCGGACTGCGAACACTGAAGCTTTCTTT. Translated: CASSFNRGERTANTEAFF.

Note on this clone: The sample carries other DNA sequences with the same CDR3. V gene TRBV6-1 combines with J gene TRBJ2-1; the D gene is possibly TRBD2 (5 bases). CDR3 length: 14 residues. Germline loops: CDR1 MNHNS, CDR2 SASEGT. Trimming cost V 3 bases and J 0 bases, with 6 bases left between them. CDR3 nucleotides: TGTGCCAGCAGTGAGGGGAGCTCCTACAATGAGCAGTTCTTC. It yields the protein CASSEGSSYNEQFF.

This clone was observed a single time. This chain links TRBV25-1 with TRBJ2-1; TRBD2 agrees at 14 bases. Germline trimming cut 4 bases from V and 15 bases from J; bases unmatched to any gene: 14. From germline, CDR1 is MGHDK and CDR2 SYGVNS. The CDR3 loop spans 16 amino acids. CDR3 residues: CASSAHLTGLAGERFF. The CDR3 DNA reads as TGTGCCAGCAGTGCCCACCTAACGGGACTAGCGGGAGAGAGGTTCTTC.

J is TRBJ2-7 and V is TRBV7-9; unclear D gene. V was clipped by 4 bases and J by 2 bases, with 21 bases between them. The CDR3 has 17 amino acids. Germline CDR1 reads SEHNR; CDR2 reads FQNEAQ (reference sequence). The CDR3 protein is CASSYAGFRGVPYEQYF. CDR3 coding DNA: TGTGCCAGCAGCTATGCCGGGTTTAGAGGAGTTCCCTACGAGCAGTACTTC.

This rearrangement joins TRBV5-1 to TRBJ1-4; D is possibly TRBD1 (6 bases). The CDR3 is 13 amino acids. V dropped 6 bases and J dropped 2 bases, with 8 bases sitting between them. Germline V gene data show CDR1 as SGHRS and CDR2 as YFSETQ. CDR3 loop: CASNGQTNEKLFF. The CDR3 nucleotides read TGCGCCAGCAACGGACAGACTAATGAAAAACTGTTTTTT.

This clone has only one observation. J is TRBJ1-2 and V is TRBV9; D is ambiguous. The V gene lost 4 bases and the J gene lost 4 bases, with 14 bases spanning the gap. CDR1 and CDR2 from the germline V gene are SGDLS and YYNGEE. CDR3 size: 14 residues. CDR3 amino acids: CASSNMGGPYGYTF. The CDR3 bases are TGTGCCAGCAGCAACATGGGAGGGCCCTATGGCTACACCTTC.

Notes on this clone: Different DNA sequences within this sample yield the same CDR3. The chain has TRBV29-1 and TRBJ2-3; no reliable D call. CDR1 SQVTM and CDR2 ANQGSEA come from the germline V gene. There are 12 residues in the CDR3. V gave up 2 bases and J gave up 2 bases, with 5 bases separating them. The CDR3 protein is CSVEQVTDTQYF. The CDR3 region has the DNA TGCAGCGTTGAACAGGTCACAGATACGCAGTATTTT.

The chain joins TRBV5-1 to TRBJ1-3; D perhaps matches TRBD1 (5 bases). The CDR3 consists of 17 residues. V was clipped by 3 bases and J by 3 bases, with 19 bases between them. Germline V CDR1 and CDR2: SGHRS, YFSETQ. Here the CDR3 reads CASSSQSGGSRGNTIYF. As DNA, the CDR3 is TGCGCCAGCAGCTCCCAAAGCGGGGGTTCTCGTGGAAACACCATATATTTT.

V gene TRBV27 combines with J gene TRBJ2-7, with a weak D call TRBD2 (5 bases). The length of the CDR3 is 15 residues. Between the trimmed V and J ends, which lost 7 bases and 4 bases, there was a span of 20 bases. CDR1 is MNHEY and CDR2 is SMNVEV in the germline V gene (reference sequence). CDR3 loop: CASTYYSGYTYEQYF. DNA of the CDR3: TGTGCCAGCACTTACTACAGCGGCTACACGTACGAGCAGTACTTC.

The gene calls are TRBV5-6 and TRBJ2-7, with 14 bases lining up with TRBD2. The CDR3 is made up of 18 amino acids. From germline, CDR1 is SGHDT and CDR2 YYEEEE. The V and J ends lost 0 bases and 6 bases, in that order; junction bases with no gene match: 11. CDR3 bases: TGTGCCAGCAGCTTGGTTTACGGGACTAGCGGGAGTGTTGGCGAGCAGTACTTC. Protein: CASSLVYGTSGSVGEQYF.

The chain employs TRBV27 and TRBJ1-4; 7 bases match TRBD1. This CDR3 has 17 amino acids. Germline V gives CDR1 MNHEY, CDR2 SMNVEV (reference sequence). V lost 1 base, J lost 4 bases, and 9 bases stayed unmatched. CDR3 nucleotides: TGTGCCAGCAGTTTATATTTTGGGACAGTCCGTAATGAAAAACTGTTTTTT. Its protein product is CASSLYFGTVRNEKLFF.